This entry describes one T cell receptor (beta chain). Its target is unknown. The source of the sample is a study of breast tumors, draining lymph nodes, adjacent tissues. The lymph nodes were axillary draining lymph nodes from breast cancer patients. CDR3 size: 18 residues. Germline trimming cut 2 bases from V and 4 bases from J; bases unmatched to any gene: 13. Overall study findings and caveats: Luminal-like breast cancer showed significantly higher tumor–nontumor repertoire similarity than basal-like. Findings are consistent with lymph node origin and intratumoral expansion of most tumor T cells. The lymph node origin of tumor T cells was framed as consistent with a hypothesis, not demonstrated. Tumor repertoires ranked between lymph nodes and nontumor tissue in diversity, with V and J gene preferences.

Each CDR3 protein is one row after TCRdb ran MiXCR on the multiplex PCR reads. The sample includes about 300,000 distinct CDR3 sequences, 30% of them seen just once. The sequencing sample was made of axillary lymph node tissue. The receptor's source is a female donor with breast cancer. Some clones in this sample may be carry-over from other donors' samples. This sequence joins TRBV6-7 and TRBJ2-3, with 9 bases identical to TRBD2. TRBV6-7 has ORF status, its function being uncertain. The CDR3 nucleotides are TGTGCCAGCAGTTACCCCGCGGATTCGCGGGAGGGTGCAGATACGCAGTATTTT. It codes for CASSYPADSREGADTQYF.